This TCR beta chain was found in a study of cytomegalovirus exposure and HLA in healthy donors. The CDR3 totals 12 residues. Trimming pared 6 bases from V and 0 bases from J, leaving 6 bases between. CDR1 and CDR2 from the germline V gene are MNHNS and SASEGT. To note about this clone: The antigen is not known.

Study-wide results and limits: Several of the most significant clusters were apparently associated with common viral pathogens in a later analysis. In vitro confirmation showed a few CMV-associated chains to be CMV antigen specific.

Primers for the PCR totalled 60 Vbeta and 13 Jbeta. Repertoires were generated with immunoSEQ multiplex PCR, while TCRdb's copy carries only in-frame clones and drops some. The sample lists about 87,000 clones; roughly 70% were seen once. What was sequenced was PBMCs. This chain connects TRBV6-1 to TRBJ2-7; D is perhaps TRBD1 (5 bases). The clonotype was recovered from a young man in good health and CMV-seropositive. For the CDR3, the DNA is TGTGCCAGCAGGACAGTCTCCTACGAGCAGTACTTC. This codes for CASRTVSYEQYF.